This entry describes one T cell receptor (beta chain). The antigen is not known. The data stem from a study of OX40 agonist ivuxolimab in advanced cancers. V was trimmed by 1 base and J by 6 bases, leaving 13 bases between them. The CDR3 contains 15 residues. Looked up from germline, CDR1 is SGHVS and CDR2 is FNYEAQ. This table comes from immunoSEQ multiplex PCR, and its TCRdb copy is limited to in-frame clones, with some not included. The data hold about 12,000 clones, with about three quarters observed a single time. Study-level findings and limits: The study observed clonal expansion of CD4+ and CD8+ blood T cells by week 6 at 0.1 to 3.0 mg/kg.

No patient had autoimmune disease or received systemic immunosuppression. V usage is TRBV7-6 and J usage is TRBJ1-5; TRBD1 is a possible D gene (5 bases). This material consisted of CD4+ or CD8+ T cells sorted from blood, taken in a trial of the OX40 agonist ivuxolimab. This sequence was found in an adult with an advanced solid tumor such as melanoma, head and neck, liver or kidney cancer. CDR3 amino acids: CASSLDGALGQPQHF. CDR3 sequence (DNA): TGTGCCAGCAGCTTAGACGGGGCTTTAGGTCAGCCCCAGCATTTT.